This is a list of T cell receptor beta chains from one sample in a study of CD8 T cells in ankylosing spondylitis. TCRdb itself ran the 5' RACE reads through MiXCR, one entry per CDR3 protein. Of around 130,000 distinct CDR3 sequences in the sample, 17% are singletons; the top ten hold about 33%. Source material: blood, either unsorted or a sorted T cell fraction (not recorded which). Receptor source: a male donor with ankylosing spondylitis. Each CDR3 is given without its conserved first and last residue. Fields, in order: V gene, J gene, CDR3 protein.

v_gene: TRBV20-1
j_gene: TRBJ2-7
CDR3aa: SATGQGYEQY

v_gene: TRBV3-1
j_gene: TRBJ2-1
CDR3aa: ASSQDSGLSSYNEQF

v_gene: TRBV18
j_gene: TRBJ2-7
CDR3aa: ASSPTSSYEQY

v_gene: TRBV29-1
j_gene: TRBJ1-1
CDR3aa: SVVGSRTEAF

v_gene: TRBV29-1
j_gene: TRBJ1-2
CDR3aa: SVERDGPNYGYT

v_gene: TRBV12-3/TRBV12-4
j_gene: TRBJ2-1
CDR3aa: ASSLGGQGTYNEQF

v_gene: TRBV6-2/TRBV6-3
j_gene: TRBJ2-7
CDR3aa: ASNDGVEQY

v_gene: TRBV25-1
j_gene: TRBJ2-7
CDR3aa: ASTSEVSYEQY

v_gene: TRBV3-1
j_gene: TRBJ2-1
CDR3aa: ASSLQREGGWNEQF

v_gene: TRBV6-6
j_gene: TRBJ1-1
CDR3aa: ASRVGGGTEAF

v_gene: TRBV28
j_gene: TRBJ1-5
CDR3aa: ASSLFGSGVNQPQH

v_gene: TRBV6-2/TRBV6-3
j_gene: TRBJ2-7
CDR3aa: ASSWGVSYEQY

v_gene: TRBV5-5
j_gene: TRBJ2-3
CDR3aa: ASSWTGDGTDTQY

v_gene: TRBV6-2/TRBV6-3
j_gene: TRBJ2-7
CDR3aa: ASSYPDGNFYYEQY

v_gene: TRBV7-9
j_gene: TRBJ2-3
CDR3aa: ASSSLSSLGSSQY

v_gene: TRBV12-3/TRBV12-4
j_gene: TRBJ2-5
CDR3aa: ASTTSETPQETQY

v_gene: TRBV7-9
j_gene: TRBJ1-1
CDR3aa: ASSNREYTEAF

v_gene: TRBV7-2
j_gene: TRBJ2-1
CDR3aa: ASSFGAGTYNEQF

v_gene: TRBV19
j_gene: TRBJ2-7
CDR3aa: ASSNRDRGYEQY

v_gene: TRBV7-9
j_gene: TRBJ2-3
CDR3aa: ASSTRRAGGPADTQY

v_gene: TRBV24-1
j_gene: TRBJ2-3
CDR3aa: ATGASGSTDTQY

v_gene: TRBV6-2/TRBV6-3
j_gene: TRBJ1-1
CDR3aa: ASSYDAVMNTEAF

v_gene: TRBV4-1
j_gene: TRBJ2-7
CDR3aa: ASSQRTGGFYEQY

v_gene: TRBV5-1
j_gene: TRBJ2-2
CDR3aa: ASTGITGELF

v_gene: TRBV5-6
j_gene: TRBJ1-1
CDR3aa: ASSAVNTEAF

v_gene: TRBV12-3/TRBV12-4
j_gene: TRBJ1-2
CDR3aa: ASSLPDRSHGYT

v_gene: TRBV7-9
j_gene: TRBJ2-7
CDR3aa: ASSFGQGEEY

v_gene: TRBV27
j_gene: TRBJ2-7
CDR3aa: ASSLTGEVYEQY

v_gene: TRBV4-1
j_gene: TRBJ2-7
CDR3aa: ASSQERQGYEQY

v_gene: TRBV12-3/TRBV12-4
j_gene: TRBJ2-7
CDR3aa: ASSLLGTAEQY

v_gene: TRBV7-9
j_gene: TRBJ1-1
CDR3aa: ASSAGTVNTEAF

v_gene: TRBV12-3/TRBV12-4
j_gene: TRBJ2-7
CDR3aa: ASTFALAHEQY

v_gene: TRBV7-9
j_gene: TRBJ2-5
CDR3aa: ASSTPGEETQY

v_gene: TRBV5-1
j_gene: TRBJ2-2
CDR3aa: ASSLRDRRPGELF

v_gene: TRBV7-9
j_gene: TRBJ2-5
CDR3aa: ASSVSQTSSKETQY

v_gene: TRBV6-7
j_gene: TRBJ2-7
CDR3aa: ASIPGLQKDYEQY

v_gene: TRBV27
j_gene: TRBJ1-2
CDR3aa: ASSLLSSGNGYT

v_gene: TRBV15
j_gene: TRBJ2-6
CDR3aa: ATSGSDSGANVLT

v_gene: TRBV5-1
j_gene: TRBJ1-2
CDR3aa: ASSVGGYGYT

v_gene: TRBV4-1
j_gene: TRBJ1-5
CDR3aa: ASSVRANQPQH

v_gene: TRBV6-1
j_gene: TRBJ1-5
CDR3aa: ASSTKTGFGNQPQH

v_gene: TRBV18
j_gene: TRBJ2-3
CDR3aa: ASSDRDTDTQY

v_gene: TRBV6-2/TRBV6-3
j_gene: TRBJ1-4
CDR3aa: ASSYMKVTNEKLF

v_gene: TRBV7-9
j_gene: TRBJ2-1
CDR3aa: ASSYGLPNEQF

v_gene: TRBV19
j_gene: TRBJ2-1
CDR3aa: ASSIAGRGYEQF

v_gene: TRBV28
j_gene: TRBJ2-1
CDR3aa: ASSSIRGSPHEQF

v_gene: TRBV9
j_gene: TRBJ2-1
CDR3aa: ASSAQDSGLAGADEQF

v_gene: TRBV2
j_gene: TRBJ2-1
CDR3aa: ASSVLPGPSSYNEQF

v_gene: TRBV12-3/TRBV12-4
j_gene: TRBJ1-1
CDR3aa: ASSFGRVAEAF

v_gene: TRBV29-1
j_gene: TRBJ1-3
CDR3aa: SVVGNTIY

v_gene: TRBV9
j_gene: TRBJ2-1
CDR3aa: ASSPRLAGEYNEQF

v_gene: TRBV19
j_gene: TRBJ2-7
CDR3aa: ASSLTGTGPSYEQY

v_gene: TRBV20-1
j_gene: TRBJ2-6
CDR3aa: SARPLEANVLT

v_gene: TRBV28
j_gene: TRBJ2-1
CDR3aa: ASSLASGVSSYNEQF

v_gene: TRBV20-1
j_gene: TRBJ2-7
CDR3aa: SARSDAFPSYEQY

v_gene: TRBV7-8
j_gene: TRBJ2-1
CDR3aa: ASSLEASGRVYSYNEQF

v_gene: TRBV12-3/TRBV12-4
j_gene: TRBJ2-1
CDR3aa: ASSFGGGLAGGEQF

v_gene: TRBV13
j_gene: TRBJ2-2
CDR3aa: ASSFYSSAGELF